The source of this T cell receptor (beta chain) is a study of T cell responses to AZD1222 COVID-19 vaccine. Notes on the study in general: Increases in Spike-specific TCR breadth and depth were seen after two AZD1222 doses. Donors were chiefly white British, with a greater number of females, and clonal diversity was perhaps underestimated.

Here immunoSEQ multiplex PCR was the method, and the copy in TCRdb shows in-frame clones only, minus some. Of fewer than 200,000 clones listed, about 91% are singletons. A word on this clone: Its antigen is not identified.

CDR3 length: 13 residues. The V gene lost 6 bases and the J gene lost 1 base, with 9 bases spanning the gap. CDR1 SQVTM and CDR2 ANQGSEA come from the germline V gene. Here the sequenced sample was peripheral blood, taken on day 0 of MenACWY control vaccination. This chain joins TRBV29-1 and TRBJ2-2, with D perhaps TRBD2 (6 bases). The TCR originated in an adult in good health. For the CDR3, the DNA is TGCAGCGTGCTGGGAGGGAACACCGGGGAGCTGTTTTTT. It encodes CSVLGGNTGELFF.